This is a list of T cell receptor beta chains from one sample in a study of cytomegalovirus exposure and HLA in healthy donors. Clones were read by immunoSEQ multiplex PCR, and TCRdb kept only the in-frame ones, dropping some. Here the sample spans 150,000 to 200,000 clones, more than 75% being singletons. Specimen: PBMCs. Every receptor here comes from a man aged 35-49 years in good health and CMV-seronegative. The CDR3 runs from the conserved cysteine through the conserved F or W. Fields, in order: D gene, J gene, V gene, clone size, CDR3 DNA, CDR3 protein. The D gene is left open where the match is weak. For some rows the clone size is stated as once, few or many, or as a class when expanded; others skip it.

>.|TRBJ2-7|TRBV2|.
TGTGCCAGCAACGGGGGTTTAGGGCAGACCTACGAGCAGTACTTC
CASNGGLGQTYEQYF
>.|TRBJ2-5|TRBV4-2|once
TGTGCCAGCAGCCAAGGAAGGGTTGGAGGGGAGCAGTACTTC
CASSQGRVGGEQYF
>TRBD1|TRBJ1-5|TRBV30|once
TGTGCCTGGAGCGGACAGGGGACCAGGGTGGGGCCCCAGCATTTT
CAWSGQGTRVGPQHF
>.|TRBJ2-1|TRBV7-9|.
TGTGCCAGCAGCTTAGCCGGACTACCATTCGCGGGTGAGCAGTTCTTC
CASSLAGLPFAGEQFF
>.|TRBJ2-5|TRBV6-1|.
TGTGCCAGCAGGCAGACTTGGGACACCCAAGAGACCCAGTACTTC
CASRQTWDTQETQYF
>.|TRBJ2-1|TRBV6-4|.
TGTGCCAGCAGTGAAGAAGTGTTGGGCCTATCCGCCTACAATGAGCAGTTCTTC
CASSEEVLGLSAYNEQFF
>.|TRBJ1-2|TRBV7-9|.
TGTGCCAGCAGCCCATACAGGGCGGGCGGCTACACCTTC
CASSPYRAGGYTF
>.|TRBJ2-3|TRBV7-2|.
TGTGCCAGCAGCTTAGGACTAAGCCACACAGATACGCAGTATTTT
CASSLGLSHTDTQYF
>.|TRBJ1-1|TRBV28|.
TGTGCCAGCAGCCCACACCTGGGAGGGAATACTGAAGCTTTCTTT
CASSPHLGGNTEAFF
>.|TRBJ2-3|TRBV21-1|.
TGTGCCAGCAGCAAGACTAGCGGGAGCACAGATACGCAGTATTTT
CASSKTSGSTDTQYF
>.|TRBJ1-2|TRBV5-4|.
TGTGCCAGCAGCTTGGCGGAGTTAGGCTACACCTTC
CASSLAELGYTF
>TRBD1|TRBJ1-1|TRBV7-3|once
TGTGCCAGCAGGGGAACCGGGACAGGGGGTGAAGCTTTCTTT
CASRGTGTGGEAFF
>TRBD1|TRBJ1-2|TRBV6-5|.
TGTGCCAGCAGTCGACAGGGAACCTATGGCTACACCTTC
CASSRQGTYGYTF
>.|TRBJ1-1|TRBV5-1|.
TGCGCCAGCAGCTTGGATCCGGGGTTGAACACTGAAGCTTTCTTT
CASSLDPGLNTEAFF
>TRBD1|TRBJ2-7|TRBV11-3|once
TGTGCCAGCAGCTCCGGGACAGGGCCATACGAGCAGTACTTC
CASSSGTGPYEQYF
>TRBD1|TRBJ2-3|TRBV4-3|.
TGCGCCAGCAGCCAATACCCCCCCGGGACAGACAGCACAGATACGCAGTATTTT
CASSQYPPGTDSTDTQYF
>TRBD2|TRBJ2-5|TRBV7-9|.
TGTTCCAGCAGCTTACTAGCGGGGCAAGAGACCCAGTACTTC
CSSSLLAGQETQYF
>.|TRBJ2-2|TRBV7-3|.
TGTGCCAGCAGCCCTCTAGGAAACACCGGGGAGCTGTTTTTT
CASSPLGNTGELFF
>TRBD1|TRBJ1-1|TRBV28|.
TGTGCCAGCAGTTCACCGACAGGGCCCTACACTGAAGCTTTCTTT
CASSSPTGPYTEAFF
>.|TRBJ2-7|TRBV29-1|.
TGCAGCGTTATCCCGCTTAGGGGGTATTTGGACGAGCAGTACTTC
CSVIPLRGYLDEQYF
>TRBD2|TRBJ2-1|TRBV28|.
TGTGCCAGCAGTTTAAAAGGGGAGCGGGGGCAGTTCTTC
CASSLKGERGQFF
>.|TRBJ1-1|TRBV28|.
TGTGCCAGCAGTTTGGGGGGGAACACTGAAGCTTTCTTT
CASSLGGNTEAFF
>.|TRBJ1-4|TRBV5-1|.
TGCGCCAGCAGCTTGGACGGAGGGGAGGGTGAAAAACTGTTTTTT
CASSLDGGEGEKLFF
>.|TRBJ1-5|TRBV19|.
TGTGCCAGTACCCAGGGTTTTAATCAGCCCCAGCATTTT
CASTQGFNQPQHF
>.|TRBJ2-1|TRBV29-1|.
TGCAGCGTTAAGTGGATGGAGAAAAGGGGCGCCCTAAATGAGCAGTTCTTC
CSVKWMEKRGALNEQFF
>TRBD2|TRBJ2-1|TRBV9|.
TGTGCCAGCAGCGTAGTGGGAGCGGGAGGGGTATACAATGAGCAGTTCTTC
CASSVVGAGGVYNEQFF
>.|TRBJ1-6|TRBV30|.
TGTGCCTGGAGTGTACTAGGGTCCTCTAATAGAATACCCCTCCACTTT
CAWSVLGSSNRIPLHF
>.|TRBJ1-1|TRBV21-1|.
TGTGCCAGCTTCCGGGACAGGGGCTGGACTGAAGCTTTCTTT
CASFRDRGWTEAFF
>TRBD2|TRBJ2-1|TRBV2|.
TGTGCCAGCGTCCGGGGGAGCGGGAGGGGTCCCAATGGCGATGAGCAGTTCTTC
CASVRGSGRGPNGDEQFF
>TRBD1|TRBJ2-1|TRBV19|few
TGTGCCAGTAGTACCAGACAGGGTTTTCAGAAGAACAATGAGCAGTTCTTC
CASSTRQGFQKNNEQFF
>.|TRBJ2-3|TRBV7-9|.
TGTGCCAGCAGCTCTCCAGCGGGTAGCGCAGATACGCAGTATTTT
CASSSPAGSADTQYF
>.|TRBJ1-6|TRBV4-3|.
TGCGCCAGCAGCCAAGCCCTCAATTCACCCCTCCACTTT
CASSQALNSPLHF
>.|TRBJ2-6|TRBV5-6|few
TGTGCCAGCAGCCCCTTTCCGGTGCTGGTCTCTGGGGCCAACGTCCTGACTTTC
CASSPFPVLVSGANVLTF
>TRBD1|TRBJ1-5|TRBV7-9|.
TGTGCCAGCAGCCCGGACAGGGGCTACAATCAGCCCCAGCATTTT
CASSPDRGYNQPQHF
>TRBD1|TRBJ2-5|TRBV7-3|once
TGTGCCAGCAGCAGATCGGGACAGGGGGTCCAAGAGACCCAGTACTTC
CASSRSGQGVQETQYF
>TRBD1|TRBJ1-5|TRBV15|.
TGTGCCACCAGCAGAGCGGGACAGGGGGCGGGACAGCCCCAGCATTTT
CATSRAGQGAGQPQHF
>TRBD2|TRBJ2-7|TRBV4-1|.
TGCGCCAGCAGCTCTAGCGGGAGGGGATACGAGCAGTACTTC
CASSSSGRGYEQYF
>.|TRBJ2-3|TRBV11-3|.
TGTGCCAGCAGCTTAGTGTCAGGGTCGGCAGATACGCAGTATTTT
CASSLVSGSADTQYF
>TRBD1|TRBJ1-2|TRBV7-2|.
TGTGCCAGCAGCTTAACGGGACAGGGCTATGGCTACACCTTC
CASSLTGQGYGYTF
>TRBD1|TRBJ1-2|TRBV5-1|.
TGCGCCAGCAGCTGGGGGACAGGGGGGGCAAATGGCTACACCTTC
CASSWGTGGANGYTF
>.|TRBJ1-2|TRBV7-9|few
TGTGCCAGCAGCTTAGGGACAGCCTATGGCTACACCTTC
CASSLGTAYGYTF
>.|TRBJ1-1|TRBV9|few
TGTGCCAGCAGCGTAGGAGAGGGTACGAACACTGAAGCTTTCTTT
CASSVGEGTNTEAFF
>.|TRBJ1-1|TRBV5-1|.
TGCGCCAGCAGCTTGATAACAGAAAACACTGAAGCTTTCTTT
CASSLITENTEAFF